The 10 T cell receptor beta chains reported below all come from one sample, sequenced in a study of T cell responses to AZD1222 COVID-19 vaccine. Assay used: immunoSEQ multiplex PCR; TCRdb lists only in-frame clones, some missing. The sample lists 250,000 to 300,000 clones, approximately 94% occurring once. Sequenced material: peripheral blood, taken 28 days after the second AZD1222 dose. Receptors originate from an adult who received the AZD1222 COVID-19 vaccine.

The rearrangement links TRBV2 to TRBJ2-5; the match to TRBD2 covers 10 bases. The CDR3 has 15 residues. V trimming: 5 bases; J trimming: 5 bases; junction bases outside the gene matches: 8. Germline values: CDR1 SNHLY, CDR2 FYNNEI. CDR3 in amino acids: CASSLGLAAPETQYF. The CDR3 coding sequence is TGTGCCAGCAGTCTTGGACTAGCGGCTCCTGAGACCCAGTACTTC. The full variable domain, in which reference TRBV2 and TRBJ2-5 provide the parts outside the CDR3, is EPEVTQTPSHQVTQMGQEVILRCVPISNHLYFYWYRQILGQKVEFLVSFYNNEISEKSEIFDDQFSVERPDGSNFTLKIRSTKLEDSAMYFCASSLGLAAPETQYFGPGTRLLVL.

Written as DNA, the CDR3 is TGTGCCAGCAACCTAGCGGGAAGCACAGATACGCAGTATTTT. Its protein product is CASNLAGSTDTQYF. The chain has TRBV2 and TRBJ2-3; TRBD2 aligns across 9 bases. Germline lookup yields CDR1 SNHLY and CDR2 FYNNEI. The CDR3 sequence is 14 residues long. V gave up 7 bases and J gave up 0 bases; unmatched junction bases: 2.

This CDR3 is CASKKGQGAYGYTF. The CDR3 nucleotides read TGTGCCAGCAAAAAGGGACAGGGTGCGTATGGCTACACCTTC. The rearrangement links TRBV2 to TRBJ1-2, with TRBD1 matching over 9 bases. CDR3 length: 14 residues. V was pared by 7 bases and J by 5 bases, with 8 bases of the junction left unmatched. Germline V gives CDR1 SNHLY, CDR2 FYNNEI.

The gene calls are TRBV5-1 and TRBJ1-1; TRBD1 might be the D (6 bases). The CDR3 contains 14 residues. CDR1 is SGHRS, CDR2 YFSETQ, per germline. Between the trimmed V and J ends, which lost 3 bases and 1 base, there was a span of 10 bases. The CDR3 spells CASSSGHPNTEAFF. For the CDR3, the DNA is TGCGCCAGCAGCTCGGGACACCCGAACACTGAAGCTTTCTTT.

The J gene is TRBJ1-2, the V gene TRBV30, with D possibly TRBD1 on 5 matching bases. This CDR3 is 11 amino acids long. V was cut by 8 bases and J by 8 bases, with 15 bases left in between. From germline, CDR1 is GTSNPN and CDR2 SVGIG (reference sequence). As DNA, the CDR3 is TGTGCCCTAAGGGTGGGGGAGGGCTACACCTTC. Its protein is CALRVGEGYTF.

This clone was counted a single time. The V gene is TRBV12-3 or TRBV12-4, the J gene TRBJ2-3, with D unclear. The CDR3 sequence is 11 residues long. V lost 7 bases, J lost 6 bases, and 8 bases lay in between. CDR3 DNA sequence: TGTGCCAGCACCGTAGGGGATACGCAGTATTTT. This codes for CASTVGDTQYF.

J is TRBJ2-7 and V is TRBV7-2; D is possibly TRBD1 (5 bases). The V end was cut by 3 bases, the J end by 4 bases, with 13 bases between. The CDR3 covers 14 residues. Germline loops: CDR1 SGHTA, CDR2 FQGNSA. The CDR3 nucleotides are TGTGCCAGCAGCTTCAGCAGGGCCCAGTACGAGCAGTACTTC. Translation gives CASSFSRAQYEQYF.

The J gene is TRBJ2-1, the V gene TRBV28, with TRBD2 as a possible D gene (6 bases). V was pared by 3 bases and J by 0 bases, with 21 bases between. The CDR3 length is 19 residues. Germline CDR1 and CDR2: MDHEN and SYDVKM. The CDR3, as DNA: TGTGCCAGCAGTTTTCACTTGGAGGGCGCCAAGAGCTCCTACAATGAGCAGTTCTTC. Translating it yields CASSFHLEGAKSSYNEQFF.

The chain couples TRBV7-2 to TRBJ2-7; no definite D call. Germline CDR1 reads SGHTA; CDR2 reads FQGNSA. The V and J ends lost 2 bases and 3 bases respectively, with 8 bases between them. This CDR3 region has 13 residues. The DNA of the CDR3 is TGTGCCAGCAGCTTAAACCTCGTCTACGAGCAGTACTTC. Translating it yields CASSLNLVYEQYF.

The rearrangement links TRBV9 to TRBJ2-7, with TRBD1 matching 7 bases. CDR1 is SGDLS and CDR2 is YYNGEE in the germline V gene. The CDR3 is made up of 14 amino acids. V lost 4 bases and J lost 0; bases outside the gene matches: 4. The CDR3 loop is CASSPGQSSYEQYF. CDR3 sequence (DNA): TGTGCCAGCAGCCCGGGACAGAGCTCCTACGAGCAGTACTTC.